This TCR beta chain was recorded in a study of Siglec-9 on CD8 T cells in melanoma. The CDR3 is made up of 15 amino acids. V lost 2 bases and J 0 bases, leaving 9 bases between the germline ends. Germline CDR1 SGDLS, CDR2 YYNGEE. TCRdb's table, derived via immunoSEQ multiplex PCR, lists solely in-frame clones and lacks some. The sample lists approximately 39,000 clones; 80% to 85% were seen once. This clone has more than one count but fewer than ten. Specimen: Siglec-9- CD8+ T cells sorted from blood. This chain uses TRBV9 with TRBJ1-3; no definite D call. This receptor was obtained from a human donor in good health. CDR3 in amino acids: CASSVDSYSGNTIYF. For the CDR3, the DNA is TGTGCCAGCAGCGTGGACTCCTACTCTGGAAACACCATATATTTT.